This passage covers 28 T cell receptor beta chains from one sample sequenced in a study of blood T cell repertoires in COVID-19. Profiled with immunoSEQ multiplex PCR; TCRdb holds only in-frame clones, not every one. The sample yields 130,000 or so clones, almost 85% seen once. Sequenced material: peripheral blood. These receptors all come from a man between 60 and 70 years old with acute or convalescent COVID-19.

V usage is TRBV27 and J usage is TRBJ2-1; 7 nucleotides agree with TRBD2. The germline V gene has CDR1 MNHEY and CDR2 SMNVEV (reference sequence). After removal of 6 bases from V and 10 bases from J, the junction contained 18 bases not matched to a gene. The CDR3 covers 16 residues. The CDR3 here is CASSGKRVPVGGEQFF. CDR3 DNA: TGTGCCAGCAGCGGAAAAAGAGTACCGGTCGGGGGGGAGCAGTTCTTC.

In this sample, this clone turned up a few times. The genes are TRBV6-8 and TRBJ2-7, with 8 bases matching TRBD1. The CDR3 contains 14 residues. After removal of 8 bases from V and 5 bases from J, the junction contained 11 bases not matched to a gene. Germline V gene sequence: CDR1 MNHGY, CDR2 SAAAGT. The CDR3 nucleotides are TGTGCCAGCGGATTTGGACAGGGCATTAACGAGCAGTACTTC. Translated: CASGFGQGINEQYF.

The rearrangement uses TRBV10-3 and TRBJ1-1, with TRBD1 as a possible D gene (5 bases). Trimming stripped 4 bases from V and 2 bases from J, with 8 bases between. This CDR3 contains 13 residues. From germline, CDR1 is ENHRY and CDR2 SYGVKD. CDR3 nucleotide sequence: TGTGCCATCAGTGTCGACAGAAACACTGAAGCTTTCTTT. As protein: CAISVDRNTEAFF.

The chain carries TRBV24-1 and TRBJ2-6; the D is unclear. The CDR3 length is 13 residues. The V gene lost 7 bases and the J gene lost 1 base, with 4 bases spanning the gap. Germline CDR1 is KGHDR and CDR2 is SFDVKD. CDR3 sequence (DNA): TGTGCCACCAGCCCATCTGGGGCCAACGTCCTGACTTTC. Translated: CATSPSGANVLTF.

CDR3 sequence (DNA): TGTGCCAGCAGCTTAGGAGGGCCTTCCGGAGGCTACACCTTC. Residues: CASSLGGPSGGYTF. This chain links TRBV5-5 with TRBJ1-2; no definite D call. V shed 2 bases and J shed 8 bases, with 16 bases lying between them. The CDR3 covers 14 residues. The germline CDR1 and CDR2 sequences are SGHKS and YYEKEE (reference sequence). The variable domain in full, completed from reference TRBV5-5 and TRBJ1-2, reads DAGVTQSPTHLIKTRGQQVTLRCSPISGHKSVSWYQQVLGQGPQFIFQYYEKEERGRGNFPDRFSARQFPNYSSELNVNALLLGDSALYLCASSLGGPSGGYTFGSGTRLTVV.

In its sample, this clone was seen a few times. V usage is TRBV30 and J usage is TRBJ1-1; 7 positions match TRBD1. Germline loops: CDR1 GTSNPN, CDR2 SVGIG (reference sequence). The CDR3 is 13 amino acids. V gave up 8 bases and J gave up 1 base; unmatched junction bases: 7. This CDR3 is CAGNRGENTEAFF. CDR3 nucleotides: TGTGCCGGAAACAGGGGTGAGAACACTGAAGCTTTCTTT.

The J gene is TRBJ2-3, the V gene TRBV9; 14 nucleotides align to TRBD2. After removal of 0 bases from V and 4 bases from J, the junction contained 4 bases not matched to a gene. The CDR3 runs 17 residues. Germline loops: CDR1 SGDLS, CDR2 YYNGEE. This CDR3 is CASSVGGLAGGPDTQYF. CDR3 DNA sequence: TGTGCCAGCAGCGTAGGAGGACTAGCGGGAGGCCCAGATACGCAGTATTTT.

Regarding this clone: Other DNA sequences in the same sample also yield this CDR3. V gene TRBV27 combines with J gene TRBJ2-7, with D maybe TRBD2 (5 bases). CDR1 is MNHEY, CDR2 SMNVEV, per germline (reference sequence). V was trimmed by 4 bases and J by 3 bases, leaving 7 bases between them. The CDR3 is 12 amino acids. CDR3: CASSSRGYEQYF. CDR3 nucleotide sequence: TGTGCCAGCAGTTCCCGGGGCTACGAGCAGTACTTC.

This sequence joins TRBV6-2 or TRBV6-3 and TRBJ2-2, with 8 positions matching TRBD2. CDR1 MNHEY and CDR2 SVGEGT come from the germline V gene. CDR3 size: 17 residues. The trim removed 5 bases at V and 2 bases at J, leaving 10 bases unmatched. The CDR3 DNA reads as TGTGCCAGCAGTGCCCTCCGGACTAGCTCTAACACCGGGGAGCTGTTTTTT. Amino acids: CASSALRTSSNTGELFF.

This chain links TRBV7-6 with TRBJ2-5; possibly TRBD1 for D (6 bases). This CDR3 spans 13 amino acids. CDR1 SGHVS and CDR2 FNYEAQ come from the germline V gene. Deletions cut 5 bases from V and 6 bases from J, with 13 bases between. The CDR3 DNA reads as TGTGCCAGCAGCATTACGGACAGCAAGACCCAGTACTTC. Its translation: CASSITDSKTQYF.

The chain recombines TRBV29-1 with TRBJ1-1, with TRBD1 as a possible D gene (5 bases). In germline, CDR1 is SQVTM, CDR2 ANQGSEA. V was clipped by 6 bases and J by 0 bases, with 14 bases between them. This CDR3 comprises 14 residues. This chain's CDR3 is CSVTGALMNTEAFF. The CDR3 DNA reads TGCAGCGTCACAGGAGCTTTAATGAACACTGAAGCTTTCTTT.

The chain joins TRBV20-1 to TRBJ2-1; TRBD2 matches 13 bases. CDR3 size: 18 residues. Germline trimming cut 3 bases from V and 3 bases from J; bases unmatched to any gene: 11. CDR1 and CDR2 (germline): DFQATT, SNEGSKA (reference sequence). The CDR3 reads CSASRLAGGLLDYNEQFF. The CDR3 DNA reads TGCAGTGCTAGTCGACTAGCGGGGGGCCTTCTCGACTACAATGAGCAGTTCTTC.

For the CDR3, the DNA is TGTGCCAGCAGTTTAATCGCGGCTACCTACAATGAGCAGTTCTTC. Translation gives CASSLIAATYNEQFF. This chain connects TRBV27 to TRBJ2-1; D gene unclear. Germline V gene data show CDR1 as MNHEY and CDR2 as SMNVEV (reference sequence). This CDR3 is built from 15 residues. Trimming left V 2 bases short and J 2 bases short, with 10 bases between.

The chain has TRBV2 and TRBJ1-1; 8 nucleotides agree with TRBD1. CDR3 size: 16 residues. Germline-derived CDR1 and CDR2 are SNHLY and FYNNEI. Trimming took 7 bases from V and 4 from J; bases not matched to a gene: 14. The CDR3 nucleotides are TGTGCCAGCACCCTAAGGACAGGGCCTTCAAGCACTGAAGCTTTCTTT. Protein product: CASTLRTGPSSTEAFF.

The chain employs TRBV30 and TRBJ1-2; D is unclear. The CDR3 runs to 11 residues. Trimming left V 4 bases short and J 0 bases short, with 3 bases between. The germline gives CDR1 GTSNPN, CDR2 SVGIG (reference sequence). CDR3 DNA: TGTGCCTGGACAGCTAACTATGGCTACACCTTC. Its protein is CAWTANYGYTF.

This chain links TRBV28 with TRBJ2-5, with 8 bases aligning to TRBD1. Germline V gene sequence: CDR1 MDHEN, CDR2 SYDVKM. The CDR3 is made up of 14 amino acids. V was pared by 7 bases and J by 2 bases, with 6 bases of the junction left unmatched. The CDR3 coding sequence is TGTGCCAGCATCCGCGGACAGGGACAAGAGACCCAGTACTTC. Translation: CASIRGQGQETQYF.

This clone was picked up one time. The chain is built from TRBV6-6 and TRBJ1-1, with a weak D call TRBD1 (6 bases). The ends were cut back, 6 bases at V and 5 bases at J, with 16 bases in the middle. CDR1 is MNHNY and CDR2 is SVGAGI in the germline V gene (reference sequence). CDR3 length: 14 amino acids. The CDR3 spells CASSHRVGGTEAFF. DNA of the CDR3: TGTGCCAGCAGCCACAGGGTAGGTGGTACTGAAGCTTTCTTT.

The chain links TRBV28 to TRBJ1-2, with 7 bases aligning to TRBD1. The V gene's germline CDR1 is MDHEN and CDR2 SYDVKM. The CDR3 length is 13 residues. Trimming removed 10 bases from V and 1 base from J; junction bases left unmatched: 6. The CDR3 spells CATRTGLNYGYTF. The CDR3 coding sequence is TGTGCCACCCGGACAGGCCTTAACTATGGCTACACCTTC.

The V gene is TRBV24-1, the J gene TRBJ2-1, with D perhaps TRBD2 (6 bases). V lost 3 bases, J lost 3 bases, and 14 bases lay in between. The V gene's germline CDR1 is KGHDR and CDR2 SFDVKD. The CDR3 covers 16 residues. The CDR3 DNA reads as TGTGCCACCAGTGATGCGGGACCGGGGAACTACAATGAGCAGTTCTTC. This codes for CATSDAGPGNYNEQFF.

This chain connects TRBV20-1 to TRBJ2-1; D gene unclear. Trimming removed 5 bases from V and 6 bases from J, with 8 bases in between. The CDR3 covers 11 residues. CDR1 and CDR2 (germline): DFQATT, SNEGSKA (reference sequence). CDR3 nucleotides: TGCAGTGCTCTAATGATCAATGAGCAGTTCTTC. It yields the protein CSALMINEQFF.

The V gene is TRBV5-1, the J gene TRBJ2-3, with 8 bases lining up with TRBD1. Trimming cost V 0 bases and J 3 bases; bases outside gene matches: 3. CDR3 length: 15 amino acids. CDR1 and CDR2 (germline): SGHRS, YFSETQ. The CDR3 coding sequence is TGCGCCAGCAGCTTGGCCAGGGGGCGGACAGATACGCAGTATTTT. Translated, it gives CASSLARGRTDTQYF.

Concerning this clone itself: The junction shows a germline mismatch at one end, possibly a read error. This sequence joins TRBV5-6 and TRBJ1-2; D perhaps matches TRBD1 (5 bases). The germline V gene has CDR1 SGHDT and CDR2 YYEEEE. CDR3 length equals 16 residues. The CDR3 coding sequence is TGTGCCAGCAGCTTGGATAGGTTGGGGCCTAATTATGGCTACACCTTC. Its translation is CASSLDRLGPNYGYTF.

The chain has TRBV24-1 and TRBJ1-2, with 9 bases aligning to TRBD1. The V gene end was trimmed by 4 bases and the J gene end by 4 bases; junction bases not matched to a gene: 3. Germline CDR1 KGHDR, CDR2 SFDVKD. The CDR3 sequence is 14 residues long. CDR3 sequence (DNA): TGTGCCACCAGTGAGCGGACAGGGGTCTATGGCTACACCTTC. This gives the protein CATSERTGVYGYTF.

The chain uses TRBV3-1 (or the pseudogene TRBV3-2) and TRBJ2-5; 16 bases align to TRBD2. This CDR3 comprises 19 residues. Germline values: CDR1 LGHDT, CDR2 YNNKEL (reference sequence). Losses at the gene ends were 4 bases for V and 2 bases for J; bases not matched to a gene: 10. CDR3 in DNA: TGTGCCAGCAGCCTTATCCCCCCGGGACTAGCGGGGGGGCAAGAGACCCAGTACTTC. Translating it yields CASSLIPPGLAGGQETQYF.

This clone was seen just once. The chain links TRBV18 to TRBJ1-1; 7 bases fit TRBD1. This CDR3 region has 11 residues. The V and J ends lost 3 bases and 11 bases, in that order; junction bases with no gene match: 3. Germline CDR1 and CDR2: KGHSH and LQKENI. CDR3 protein: CASSPGQVAFF. DNA of the CDR3: TGTGCCAGCTCACCCGGACAGGTGGCTTTCTTT.

J is TRBJ2-7 and V is TRBV24-1; D is unclear. The germline V gene has CDR1 KGHDR and CDR2 SFDVKD. With 5 bases removed from V and 3 bases from J, the gap between germline ends came to 10 bases. The CDR3 has 13 residues. The CDR3: CATSGGSNYEQYF. CDR3 bases: TGTGCCACCAGTGGCGGCAGCAACTACGAGCAGTACTTC.

The chain is built from TRBV5-1 and TRBJ1-2; TRBD1 is a possible D gene (5 bases). The CDR3 is made up of 12 amino acids. With 3 bases removed from V and 8 bases from J, the gap between germline ends came to 11 bases. The germline gives CDR1 SGHRS, CDR2 YFSETQ. The CDR3 spells CASSSGTAGYTF. The CDR3 DNA reads as TGCGCCAGCAGCTCAGGGACTGCGGGCTACACCTTC.

In its sample, this clone was seen a few times. The chain links TRBV6-5 to TRBJ1-2, with no clear D. The germline CDR1 and CDR2 sequences are MNHEY and SVGAGI. With 5 bases removed from V and 0 bases from J, the gap between germline ends came to 13 bases. CDR3 length equals 15 residues. The CDR3 is CASSRSLETNYGYTF. Here the CDR3 DNA reads TGTGCCAGCAGTCGTTCACTAGAAACTAACTATGGCTACACCTTC.